The rows below give T cell receptor beta chains drawn from one sample of a study of shared clonotypes between healthy human individuals. Produced via immunoSEQ multiplex PCR; TCRdb's table is partial and in-frame only. The table lists 950,000 to 1,100,000 clones, around 74% of them singletons, with approximately 1.5% in the top ten. Material: memory CD4+ T cells sorted from blood. These receptors were obtained from a young man in good health. The CDR3 runs from the conserved cysteine through the conserved F or W. The order of the fields is D gene, V gene, J gene, clone size, CDR3 protein, CDR3 DNA. A D gene is named only where the DNA matches it firmly. The listing skips clone size in some rows; elsewhere it reads once, few, many or a size class.

>.|TRBV10-3|TRBJ1-2|few
CAISEKVYGYTF
TGTGCCATCAGTGAGAAGGTGTATGGCTACACCTTC
>.|TRBV6-1|TRBJ1-2|many
CASSRDINYGYTF
TGTGCCAGCAGTAGAGATATTAACTATGGCTACACCTTC
>TRBD1|TRBV10-3|TRBJ1-2|few
CAISESQGNYGYTF
TGTGCCATCAGTGAGTCACAGGGGAACTATGGCTACACCTTC
>.|TRBV18|TRBJ1-5|few
CASSPDDTSNQPQHF
TGTGCCAGCTCACCGGACGACACCAGCAATCAGCCCCAGCATTTT
>.|TRBV30|TRBJ2-3|.
CAWSVGSSGTDTQYF
TGTGCCTGGAGTGTGGGTAGCTCGGGTACAGATACGCAGTATTTT
>.|TRBV18|TRBJ1-3|.
CASSPLSSGGRNTIYF
TGTGCCAGCTCACCACTATCCTCCGGGGGACGGAACACCATATATTTT
>.|TRBV5-1|TRBJ2-1|.
CASSLEGGPYNEQFF
TGCGCCAGCAGCTTGGAGGGGGGGCCCTACAATGAGCAGTTCTTC
>.|TRBV2|TRBJ1-6|few
CASSPAHSSYNSPLHF
TGTGCCAGCAGTCCAGCACATAGCTCCTATAATTCACCCCTCCACTTT
>TRBD2|TRBV6-5|TRBJ2-6|many
CASSHSGTNVLTF
TGTGCCAGCAGCCACAGCGGGACCAACGTCCTGACTTTC
>TRBD1|TRBV2|TRBJ2-7|few
CASSGTDLWTYEQYF
TGTGCCAGCAGCGGGACAGACCTCTGGACCTACGAGCAGTACTTC
>.|TRBV30|TRBJ1-1|few
CAWSMEPTEAFF
TGTGCCTGGTCAATGGAGCCGACTGAAGCTTTCTTT